Shown below are 30 T cell receptor beta chains from a single sample sequenced in a study of shared clonotypes between healthy human individuals. Using immunoSEQ multiplex PCR, the repertoire was profiled, and TCRdb retains in-frame clones only, with some absent. The table has roughly 2 million clones, 95% seen once. Specimen: naive CD4+ T cells sorted from blood. The subset denotes: CD45RA+ positively selected. These receptor sequences come from a man between 18 and 35 years old in good health.

This rearrangement joins TRBV10-3 to TRBJ2-5; D perhaps matches TRBD2 (7 bases). V lost 10 bases, J lost 4 bases, and 19 bases lay in between. The CDR3 consists of 14 residues. Germline V gene lookup returns CDR1 ENHRY and CDR2 SYGVKD. This chain's CDR3 is CATQPGGGGETQYF. CDR3 nucleotide sequence: TGTGCCACCCAACCTGGGGGGGGCGGAGAGACCCAGTACTTC.

This rearrangement joins TRBV6-1 to TRBJ2-3, with 11 bases lining up with TRBD2. The junction had 14 bases not matched to a gene; V was cut back by 7 bases and J by 11 bases. This CDR3 is built from 15 residues. CDR1 is MNHNS and CDR2 is SASEGT in the germline V gene. The CDR3 sequence is CASIPGTSGQEWQYF. The CDR3 region has the DNA TGTGCCAGCATTCCCGGGACTAGCGGTCAAGAATGGCAGTATTTT.

The V gene is TRBV7-9, the J gene TRBJ1-4; D gene uncertain. The CDR3 loop spans 16 amino acids. Germline CDR1 SEHNR, CDR2 FQNEAQ (reference sequence). V lost 9 bases to trimming and J lost 0 bases, with 17 bases between them. CDR3 amino acids: CASADHGRATNEKLFF. The CDR3 region has the DNA TGTGCCAGTGCGGACCACGGGCGGGCAACTAATGAAAAACTGTTTTTT.

To note about this clone: This specimen includes other DNA sequences encoding the same CDR3. This sequence joins TRBV5-4 and TRBJ1-2; D gene unclear. This CDR3 has 14 residues. Between the trimmed V and J ends, which lost 2 bases and 0 bases, there was a span of 8 bases. Germline lookup yields CDR1 SGHNT and CDR2 YYREEE (reference sequence). The DNA of the CDR3 is TGTGCCAGCAGCTTTGGCCAAGCTAACTATGGCTACACCTTC. It specifies CASSFGQANYGYTF.

The V call is TRBV9, the J call TRBJ2-7; no definite D call. Trimming left V 1 base short and J 2 bases short, with 13 bases between. Germline assignment: CDR1 SGDLS and CDR2 YYNGEE. The CDR3 has 15 amino acids. Here the CDR3 reads CASSVSPTHAYEQYF. The DNA of the CDR3 is TGTGCCAGCAGCGTATCCCCGACCCACGCCTACGAGCAGTACTTC.

The chain uses TRBV28 and TRBJ1-2; 8 bases are a match to TRBD1. This CDR3 spans 14 amino acids. CDR1 is MDHEN and CDR2 is SYDVKM in the germline V gene. J gave up 6 bases and V 5 bases, and 8 bases lay outside the gene matches. The CDR3 DNA reads TGTGCCAGCAGTCCTGGACAGGGTATGCATGGCTACACCTTC. Translation: CASSPGQGMHGYTF.

The chain links TRBV15 to TRBJ1-5; TRBD1 aligns across 7 bases. CDR1 is LNHNV, CDR2 YYDKDF, per germline (reference sequence). CDR3 size: 17 residues. V was pared by 0 bases and J by 5 bases, with 10 bases of the junction left unmatched. CDR3 sequence: CATSRDWQGEEDQPQHF. The CDR3 DNA sequence: TGTGCCACCAGCAGAGATTGGCAGGGGGAAGAAGATCAGCCCCAGCATTTT.

This chain links TRBV19 with TRBJ1-2, with a weak D call TRBD1 (5 bases). In germline, CDR1 is LNHDA, CDR2 SQIVND (reference sequence). This CDR3 contains 15 residues. V was trimmed by 3 bases and J by 0 bases, leaving 11 bases between them. The CDR3: CASSIAMGPNYGYTF. The CDR3, as DNA: TGTGCCAGTAGTATCGCCATGGGGCCTAACTATGGCTACACCTTC.

The chain couples TRBV10-3 to TRBJ2-7, with a weak D call TRBD1 (6 bases). The CDR3 covers 13 residues. Germline V gene data show CDR1 as ENHRY and CDR2 as SYGVKD. The V gene lost 11 bases and the J gene lost 3 bases, with 17 bases spanning the gap. CDR3: CAARTGTNYEQYF. In DNA, the CDR3 is TGTGCCGCAAGAACCGGGACAAACTACGAGCAGTACTTC.

The chain uses TRBV7-8 and TRBJ1-4; D may be TRBD1 (5 bases). V was pared by 7 bases and J by 0 bases, with 12 bases between. The CDR3 extends over 15 amino acids. Germline V gives CDR1 SGHVS, CDR2 FQNEAQ. The CDR3 loop reads CASTNGGATNEKLFF. The CDR3 DNA reads TGTGCCAGCACTAACGGGGGGGCAACTAATGAAAAACTGTTTTTT.

Details on this clone: This specimen includes other DNA sequences encoding the same CDR3. The chain links TRBV19 to TRBJ1-2; 7 positions match TRBD1. After removal of 5 bases from V and 4 bases from J, the junction contained 4 bases not matched to a gene. Per germline, CDR1 LNHDA and CDR2 SQIVND (reference sequence). The CDR3 consists of 13 residues. The CDR3 coding sequence is TGTGCCAGTAGTGCCCGGGACAGCTATGGCTACACCTTC. Translation gives CASSARDSYGYTF.

The chain links TRBV7-2 to TRBJ1-3; TRBD1 matches 8 bases. V was pared by 0 bases and J by 2 bases, with 0 bases of the junction left unmatched. This CDR3 contains 15 residues. The V gene's germline CDR1 is SGHTA and CDR2 FQGNSA. The CDR3 coding sequence is TGTGCCAGCAGCTTAGCGACAGGGGCTGGAAACACCATATATTTT. It is translated as CASSLATGAGNTIYF. Using reference TRBV7-2 and TRBJ1-3 for the parts outside the CDR3, the full variable domain is GAGVSQSPSNKVTEKGKDVELRCDPISGHTALYWYRQSLGQGLEFLIYFQGNSAPDKSGLPSDRFSAERTGGSVSTLTIQRTQQEDSAVYLCASSLATGAGNTIYFGEGSWLTVV.

This rearrangement joins TRBV2 to TRBJ2-3, with D unclear. CDR1 is SNHLY, CDR2 FYNNEI, per germline. V lost 1 base, J lost 1 base, and 9 bases lay in between. This CDR3 spans 15 amino acids. The DNA for the CDR3 is TGTGCCAGCAGTGAAGGGGGTGGGGGCACAGATACGCAGTATTTT. The encoded protein is CASSEGGGGTDTQYF.

This chain connects TRBV2 to TRBJ1-6; D gene unclear. CDR1 and CDR2 from the germline V gene are SNHLY and FYNNEI. The germline V and J ends were trimmed by 5 bases and 7 bases, with 9 bases remaining between them. This CDR3 spans 13 amino acids. CDR3 residues: CASSLAWNSPLHF. The CDR3 nucleotides are TGTGCCAGCAGTTTAGCGTGGAATTCACCCCTCCACTTT. Looking up the rest from reference TRBV2 and TRBJ1-6 gives the full variable domain: EPEVTQTPSHQVTQMGQEVILRCVPISNHLYFYWYRQILGQKVEFLVSFYNNEISEKSEIFDDQFSVERPDGSNFTLKIRSTKLEDSAMYFCASSLAWNSPLHFGNGTRLTVT.

V gene TRBV6-5 combines with J gene TRBJ1-2, with TRBD1 as a possible D gene (5 bases). Germline V gives CDR1 MNHEY, CDR2 SVGAGI. V dropped 7 bases and J dropped 6 bases, with 12 bases sitting between them. This CDR3 has 12 residues. CDR3 in amino acids: CASTQGAHGYTF. The CDR3, as DNA: TGTGCCAGCACCCAAGGGGCCCATGGCTACACCTTC.

This chain joins TRBV6-1 and TRBJ2-3; D perhaps matches TRBD2 (7 bases). Deletions cut 7 bases from V and 2 bases from J, with 16 bases between. CDR1 and CDR2 (germline): MNHNS, SASEGT. This CDR3 spans 15 amino acids. CDR3 residues: CASMKQGGDTDTQYF. CDR3 DNA sequence: TGTGCCAGCATGAAACAGGGAGGGGACACAGATACGCAGTATTTT.

The chain uses TRBV9 and TRBJ2-7; D might be TRBD1 or TRBD2, each matching 5 bases. The CDR3 consists of 16 residues. The V and J ends lost 3 bases and 2 bases respectively, with 18 bases between them. The V gene's germline CDR1 is SGDLS and CDR2 YYNGEE. This CDR3 reads CASSAGYRRGAYEQYF. The CDR3 DNA sequence: TGTGCCAGCAGCGCGGGATACAGGAGAGGGGCCTACGAGCAGTACTTC.

CDR3 residues: CASSGTGTGELFF. CDR3 in DNA: TGTGCCAGCAGCGGCACAGGGACCGGGGAGCTGTTTTTT. J is TRBJ2-2 and V is TRBV7-2; a possible D gene is TRBD1 (6 bases). The CDR3 is made up of 13 amino acids. V was cut by 5 bases and J by 5 bases, with 9 bases left in between. The germline CDR1 and CDR2 sequences are SGHTA and FQGNSA. The variable domain in full, completed from reference TRBV7-2 and TRBJ2-2, reads GAGVSQSPSNKVTEKGKDVELRCDPISGHTALYWYRQSLGQGLEFLIYFQGNSAPDKSGLPSDRFSAERTGGSVSTLTIQRTQQEDSAVYLCASSGTGTGELFFGEGSRLTVL.

The V call is TRBV10-3, the J call TRBJ2-3; 8 positions agree with TRBD1. The CDR3 has 13 amino acids. CDR1 ENHRY and CDR2 SYGVKD come from the germline V gene. Germline trimming cut 10 bases from V and 3 bases from J; bases unmatched to any gene: 6. CDR3 bases: TGTGCCACCGGACAGGGTTTAACAGATACGCAGTATTTT. Residues: CATGQGLTDTQYF.

CDR3 amino acids: CASSASTRGYTF. Written as DNA, the CDR3 is TGTGCCAGCAGCGCCTCTACTAGAGGCTACACCTTC. This chain joins TRBV5-6 and TRBJ1-2; D is unclear. This CDR3 is built from 12 residues. V was pared by 4 bases and J by 8 bases, with 12 bases between. Germline lookup yields CDR1 SGHDT and CDR2 YYEEEE.

The rearrangement joins TRBV7-2 to TRBJ2-5; 8 bases fit TRBD2. The CDR3 is made up of 14 amino acids. In germline, CDR1 is SGHTA, CDR2 FQGNSA. With V trimmed by 8 bases and J by 4 bases, 9 bases remained unmatched. The CDR3 loop is CASRPGGPGETQYF. In DNA, the CDR3 is TGTGCCAGCCGTCCGGGAGGGCCCGGAGAGACCCAGTACTTC.

The CDR3 region is CASSRHKETQYF. For the CDR3, the DNA is TGTGCCAGCAGCCGGCACAAAGAGACCCAGTACTTC. The chain links TRBV6-5 to TRBJ2-5, with unresolved D. The germline V gene encodes CDR1 MNHEY and CDR2 SVGAGI. The ends were cut back, 6 bases at V and 3 bases at J, with 8 bases in the middle. The CDR3 contains 12 residues.

This rearrangement joins TRBV19 to TRBJ2-7; possibly TRBD1 for D (5 bases). Per the germline V gene, CDR1 is LNHDA and CDR2 is SQIVND (reference sequence). Between the trimmed V and J ends, which lost 3 bases and 6 bases, there was a span of 12 bases. The CDR3 is 13 residues long. The CDR3 DNA reads TGTGCCAGTAGTATCGCCCCGACAGTCGAGCAGTACTTC. Protein product: CASSIAPTVEQYF.

The rearrangement joins TRBV4-2 to TRBJ1-4; D perhaps matches TRBD1 (6 bases). Germline V lookup: CDR1 LGHNA, CDR2 YNFKEQ. The CDR3 covers 17 residues. Trimming removed 0 bases from V and 13 bases from J, with 24 bases in between. The CDR3 DNA follows: TGTGCCAGCAGCCAAGACGACTTTTTTGTGGTTGGAGGGGGACTGTTTTTT. Residues: CASSQDDFFVVGGGLFF.

V is TRBV2 and J is TRBJ2-1; no firm D call. The V and J ends lost 6 bases and 10 bases respectively, with 10 bases between them. Germline loops: CDR1 SNHLY, CDR2 FYNNEI. CDR3 length: 11 amino acids. This CDR3 reads CASSFTWEQFF. DNA for the CDR3: TGTGCCAGCAGCTTCACATGGGAGCAGTTCTTC.

The V call is TRBV6-6, the J call TRBJ2-7; 7 bases are a match to TRBD1. V trimming: 6 bases; J trimming: 3 bases; junction bases outside the gene matches: 5. There are 13 residues in the CDR3. Germline CDR1 reads MNHNY; CDR2 reads SVGAGI (reference sequence). The CDR3 is CASRGTVYYEQYF. The DNA of the CDR3 is TGTGCCAGCAGGGGGACAGTCTACTACGAGCAGTACTTC.

The chain uses TRBV19 and TRBJ1-5, with a tentative D call TRBD1 (5 bases). Trimming removed 3 bases at V and 0 bases at J, with 9 bases between. Germline loops: CDR1 LNHDA, CDR2 SQIVND (reference sequence). The CDR3 spans 15 residues. The CDR3 protein is CASSMGQNSNQPQHF. The CDR3 nucleotides read TGTGCCAGTAGTATGGGGCAGAATAGCAATCAGCCCCAGCATTTT.

This chain uses TRBV2 with TRBJ1-1; D is undetermined. This CDR3 is built from 12 residues. Trimming left V 2 bases short and J 3 bases short, with 4 bases between. Germline V gene sequence: CDR1 SNHLY, CDR2 FYNNEI. CDR3 protein: CASSEKDTEAFF. The CDR3 DNA sequence: TGTGCCAGCAGTGAAAAGGACACTGAAGCTTTCTTT.

A single count supports this clone. V gene TRBV19 combines with J gene TRBJ2-7; 8 bases are a match to TRBD2. CDR1 and CDR2 (germline): LNHDA, SQIVND (reference sequence). The CDR3 has 15 residues. J was trimmed by 0 bases and V by 6 bases; bases with no gene match: 7. CDR3: CASSRGGPSSYEQYF. The CDR3 DNA is TGTGCCAGTAGCCGCGGGGGGCCGAGCTCCTACGAGCAGTACTTC.

V is TRBV9 and J is TRBJ2-2, with D uncertain. CDR1 SGDLS and CDR2 YYNGEE come from the germline V gene. The CDR3 runs to 14 residues. The germline V and J ends were trimmed by 7 bases and 6 bases, with 16 bases remaining between them. The CDR3 sequence is CASGKVAGAGELFF. CDR3 DNA sequence: TGTGCCAGCGGCAAAGTGGCAGGCGCCGGGGAGCTGTTTTTT.